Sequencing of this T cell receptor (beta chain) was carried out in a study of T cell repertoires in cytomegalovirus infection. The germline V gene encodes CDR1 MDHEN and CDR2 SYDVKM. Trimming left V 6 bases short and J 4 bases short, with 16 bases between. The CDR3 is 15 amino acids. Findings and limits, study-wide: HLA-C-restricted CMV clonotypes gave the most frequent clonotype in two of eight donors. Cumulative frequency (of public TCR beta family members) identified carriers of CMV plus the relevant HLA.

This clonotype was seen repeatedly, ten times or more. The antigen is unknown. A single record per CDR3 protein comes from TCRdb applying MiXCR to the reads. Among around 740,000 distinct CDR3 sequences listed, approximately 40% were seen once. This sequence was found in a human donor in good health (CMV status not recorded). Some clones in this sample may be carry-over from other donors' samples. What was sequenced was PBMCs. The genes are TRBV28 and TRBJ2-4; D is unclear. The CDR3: CASSRSGQAKNIQYF. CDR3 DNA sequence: TGTGCCAGCAGCCGGTCCGGGCAGGCAAAAAACATTCAGTACTTC.